This entry describes one TCR beta chain. This specimen belongs to a study of OX40 agonist ivuxolimab in advanced cancers. The assay was immunoSEQ multiplex PCR, and TCRdb's table has in-frame clones only and misses some. The sample has about 73,000 clones, roughly nine tenths seen once. V gave up 5 bases and J gave up 0 bases; unmatched junction bases: 11. The CDR3 loop spans 19 amino acids. Germline loops: CDR1 LNHDA, CDR2 SQIVND (reference sequence). The input for sequencing was CD4+ or CD8+ T cells sorted from blood, taken in a trial of the OX40 agonist ivuxolimab. The rearrangement joins TRBV19 to TRBJ2-2, with 11 positions matching TRBD2. The receptor was derived from an adult with an advanced solid tumor such as melanoma, head and neck, liver or kidney cancer. The CDR3 protein is CASSRLLAGDSANTGELFF. The CDR3, as DNA: TGTGCCAGTAGTCGGTTACTAGCGGGGGATTCCGCGAACACCGGGGAGCTGTTTTTT.